These T cell receptor beta chains were read from a single sample in a study of somatic mutations in cytotoxic T cells in rheumatoid arthritis. Data came from immunoSEQ multiplex PCR; TCRdb stores just in-frame clones and leaves some out. The sample shows some 9,300 clones, about 90% of them seen only once. The source material was CD8+ T cells sorted from blood. Receptor source: a woman aged 18-35 years with rheumatoid arthritis. CDR3s include the opening cysteine and the closing phenylalanine or tryptophan. Fields, in order: V gene, D gene, clone size, J gene, CDR3 protein, CDR3 DNA. The D gene is left open where the match is weak. Clone size is not always given. Where it is, it says once, few, many or a class for expanded clones.

V: TRBV6-5; D: TRBD1; size: -; J: TRBJ1-2; CDR3: CASSYSTGVRSTF; DNA: TGTGCCAGCAGTTACTCGACAGGGGTTAGGAGCACCTTC
V: TRBV6-1; D: -; size: -; J: TRBJ2-3; CDR3: CASSEVGGRHTQYF; DNA: TGTGCCAGCAGTGAAGTCGGGGGTCGACATACGCAGTATTTT
V: TRBV29-1; D: -; size: -; J: TRBJ2-1; CDR3: CSVDVESSYNEQFF; DNA: TGCAGCGTTGATGTGGAGAGCTCCTACAATGAGCAGTTCTTC
V: TRBV19; D: TRBD2; size: once; J: TRBJ2-1; CDR3: CASTPGGSSYNEQFF; DNA: TGTGCCAGTACCCCGGGGGGTAGCTCCTACAATGAGCAGTTCTTC
V: TRBV25-1; D: -; size: once; J: TRBJ1-1; CDR3: CASSEYFRDNYMNTEAFF; DNA: TGTGCCAGCAGTGAATATTTTCGGGACAACTACATGAACACTGAAGCTTTCTTT
V: TRBV14; D: TRBD1; size: -; J: TRBJ1-4; CDR3: CASSHLGQGDEKLFF; DNA: TGTGCCAGCAGCCACTTGGGACAGGGTGACGAAAAACTGTTTTTT
V: TRBV7-2; D: -; size: -; J: TRBJ2-3; CDR3: CASSSPPEDTQYF; DNA: TGTGCCAGCAGCTCCCCACCGGAGGATACGCAGTATTTT
V: TRBV7-8; D: -; size: -; J: TRBJ2-7; CDR3: CASTYTAGYHYEQYF; DNA: TGTGCCAGCACATATACGGCAGGATACCACTACGAGCAGTACTTC
V: TRBV30; D: TRBD2; size: few; J: TRBJ2-7; CDR3: CAWTTSGGQGEQYF; DNA: TGTGCCTGGACTACTAGCGGGGGACAGGGCGAGCAGTACTTC
V: TRBV6-5; D: -; size: -; J: TRBJ1-1; CDR3: CASSYVIHSNTEAFF; DNA: TGTGCCAGCAGTTACGTAATCCACTCGAACACTGAAGCTTTCTTT
V: TRBV4-3; D: -; size: -; J: TRBJ2-7; CDR3: CASSHSWSGETYEQYF; DNA: TGCGCCAGCAGCCATAGTTGGTCGGGGGAGACCTACGAGCAGTACTTC
V: TRBV29-1; D: TRBD1; size: -; J: TRBJ2-1; CDR3: CSVTKTGDEQFF; DNA: TGCAGCGTCACCAAAACAGGGGATGAGCAGTTCTTC
V: TRBV28; D: TRBD1; size: -; J: TRBJ2-7; CDR3: CASSPNTPGQGSYEQYF; DNA: TGTGCCAGCAGCCCAAATACGCCCGGACAGGGGTCCTACGAGCAGTACTTC
V: TRBV15; D: TRBD2; size: -; J: TRBJ2-5; CDR3: CATSRVTPGLAGETQYF; DNA: TGTGCCACCAGCAGAGTTACGCCGGGACTAGCGGGAGAGACCCAGTACTTC